The sample holds a few counts of the clone carrying this T cell receptor (beta chain). Its antigen is undetermined. A second PCR of 7 to 11 cycles used a sample-barcoded 5' primer and a J-beta primer mix. TCRdb analysed the 5' RACE reads with MiXCR anew, one entry per CDR3 protein. Of roughly 1,800,000 distinct CDR3 sequences in the sample, about 49% were seen once. The sample belongs to a study of blood T cells in healthy people across ages. Regarding the study as a whole: Aged donors had fewer naive CD4+ cells and lower diversity than long-lived donors. With age, beta diversity per million T cells declined roughly linearly, significantly by 40.

The study recruited healthy Caucasian donors from Russia who were aged about 6 to 100. This CDR3 is built from 14 residues. The ends were cut back, 5 bases at V and 2 bases at J, with 12 bases in the middle. V usage is TRBV12-3 or TRBV12-4 and J usage is TRBJ1-2; D perhaps matches TRBD1 (6 bases). The receptor's source is a woman aged 40 to 55 in good health. The sample was blood. Here the CDR3 reads CASSTDRLNYGYTF. The CDR3 bases are TGTGCCAGCAGTACAGACAGGCTAAACTATGGCTACACCTTC.